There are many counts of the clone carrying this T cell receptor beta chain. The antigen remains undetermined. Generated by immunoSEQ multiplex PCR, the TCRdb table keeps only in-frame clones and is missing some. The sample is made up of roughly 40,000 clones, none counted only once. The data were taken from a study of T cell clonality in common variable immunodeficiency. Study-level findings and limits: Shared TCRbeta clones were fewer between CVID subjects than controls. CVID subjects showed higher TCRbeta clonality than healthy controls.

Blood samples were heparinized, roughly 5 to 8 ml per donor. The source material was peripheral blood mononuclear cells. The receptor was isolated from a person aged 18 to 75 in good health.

CDR3 DNA (partial): TGTGCCAGCAGTTGGAGGGGGCACGGTGAAAAA. This codes for CASSWRGHGEK. The full CDR3 protein is CASSWRGHGEKLFF. The chain has TRBV6-2 or TRBV6-3 and TRBJ1-4; 7 nucleotides agree with TRBD1. The sequenced fragment ends 3 residues before the CDR3 boundary, so the rest is inferred from the germline J gene. The germline V gene has CDR1 MNHEY and CDR2 SVGEGT. Germline trimming cut 4 bases from V and 7 bases from J; bases unmatched to any gene: 6. This CDR3 contains 14 residues.